The 25 T cell receptor beta chains given below trace back to one sample, sequenced in a study of OX40 agonist ivuxolimab in advanced cancers. The protocol was immunoSEQ multiplex PCR, while the TCRdb copy is restricted to in-frame clones and leaves out a portion. This sample carries approximately 70,000 clones, around 91% of them seen once, and the ten largest clones take about 0.99%. This specimen consisted of CD4+ or CD8+ T cells sorted from blood, obtained in a trial of the OX40 agonist ivuxolimab. These receptors all stem from an adult with an advanced solid tumor such as melanoma, head and neck, liver or kidney cancer.

This clone has at least ten counts. The gene calls are TRBV7-9 and TRBJ2-6; D is uncertain. Trimming took 4 bases from V and 9 from J, leaving 10 bases between them. The germline V gene has CDR1 SEHNR and CDR2 FQNEAQ (reference sequence). The CDR3 contains 13 residues. The CDR3 nucleotides are TGTGCCAGCAGCTCCAGGACGGGCAACGTCCTGACTTTC. This sequence encodes CASSSRTGNVLTF.

This chain joins TRBV4-1 and TRBJ2-6; D is possibly TRBD1 or TRBD2 (5 bases each). CDR3 size: 17 residues. Germline V lookup: CDR1 MGHRA, CDR2 YSYEKL. V lost 4 bases, J lost 0 bases, and 13 bases lay in between. CDR3 protein: CASSPRDASSGANVLTF. The CDR3 DNA reads as TGCGCCAGCAGCCCCCGGGACGCGAGCTCTGGGGCCAACGTCCTGACTTTC.

The J gene is TRBJ2-7, the V gene TRBV28; a weak D match, TRBD2 (5 bases). V lost 8 bases, J lost 0 bases, and 8 bases lay in between. In germline, CDR1 is MDHEN, CDR2 SYDVKM. There are 12 residues in the CDR3. The CDR3 coding sequence is TGTGCCAGCGGAGGACTCTCCTACGAGCAGTACTTC. This encodes CASGGLSYEQYF.

The genes are TRBV9 and TRBJ1-3, with D unclear. From germline, CDR1 is SGDLS and CDR2 YYNGEE. The CDR3 runs 13 residues. The V end was cut by 0 bases, the J end by 3 bases, with 4 bases between. CDR3 in DNA: TGTGCCAGCAGCGTAGCGGGTGGAAACACCATATATTTT. This gives the protein CASSVAGGNTIYF.

The J gene is TRBJ2-3, the V gene TRBV4-2; D not certain. V was pared by 4 bases and J by 3 bases, with 5 bases between. This CDR3 region has 12 residues. The germline CDR1 and CDR2 sequences are LGHNA and YNFKEQ. The CDR3 coding sequence is TGTGCCAGCAGCCCCCGGACAGATACGCAGTATTTT. Its translation: CASSPRTDTQYF.

V is TRBV10-3 and J is TRBJ1-1; the D gene is possibly TRBD1 (6 bases). The CDR3 totals 18 residues. The germline CDR1 and CDR2 sequences are ENHRY and SYGVKD. Trimming pared 3 bases from V and 0 bases from J, leaving 20 bases between. This CDR3 reads CAISEKGRGETMNTEAFF. The CDR3 DNA follows: TGTGCCATCAGTGAAAAGGGCAGGGGTGAGACTATGAACACTGAAGCTTTCTTT.

The chain is built from TRBV2 and TRBJ2-5; D is perhaps TRBD1 or TRBD2 (6 bases each). In germline, CDR1 is SNHLY, CDR2 FYNNEI. V was trimmed by 9 bases and J by 4 bases, leaving 18 bases between them. The CDR3 has 14 amino acids. The CDR3 DNA sequence: TGTGCCAGAAATAGACAGGTCGGGGGAGAGACCCAGTACTTC. This encodes CARNRQVGGETQYF.

The rearrangement joins TRBV27 to TRBJ2-2; D remains unclear. V was pared by 6 bases and J by 0 bases, with 11 bases between. Germline V gene data show CDR1 as MNHEY and CDR2 as SMNVEV (reference sequence). This CDR3 spans 15 amino acids. CDR3: CASRGNLPNTGELFF. CDR3 DNA: TGTGCCAGCAGGGGGAACCTACCGAACACCGGGGAGCTGTTTTTT.

As to this clone: Other nucleotide sequences from this sample produce the same CDR3. The chain links TRBV5-1 to TRBJ2-5; D unresolved. The germline gives CDR1 SGHRS, CDR2 YFSETQ. The CDR3 runs to 14 residues. V was trimmed by 2 bases and J by 5 bases, leaving 13 bases between them. The DNA for the CDR3 is TGCGCCAGCAGCTTAGAAACCATCCGGGAGACCCAGTACTTC. Amino acids: CASSLETIRETQYF. Combining the CDR3 with reference TRBV5-1 and TRBJ2-5 gives the whole variable domain KAGVTQTPRYLIKTRGQQVTLSCSPISGHRSVSWYQQTPGQGLQFLFEYFSETQRNKGNFPGRFSGRQFSNSRSEMNVSTLELGDSALYLCASSLETIRETQYFGPGTRLLVL.

The genes are TRBV7-3 and TRBJ2-7; no clear D gene. The V and J ends lost 0 bases and 6 bases respectively, with 9 bases between them. In germline, CDR1 is SGHTA, CDR2 FQGTGA. This CDR3 has 13 residues. The CDR3 here is CASSLTVQGEQYF. The CDR3 nucleotides are TGTGCCAGCAGCTTAACGGTACAAGGCGAGCAGTACTTC.

This chain links TRBV10-3 with TRBJ2-7; 11 bases agree with TRBD1. Germline V gene lookup returns CDR1 ENHRY and CDR2 SYGVKD. J was trimmed by 6 bases and V by 11 bases; bases with no gene match: 6. The CDR3 spans 12 residues. The CDR3 reads CAFGQGASEQYF. The CDR3 DNA follows: TGTGCCTTCGGACAGGGGGCTTCCGAGCAGTACTTC.

This clone was observed once. The chain uses TRBV7-6 and TRBJ2-1, with unresolved D. The CDR3 is made up of 15 amino acids. Trimming left V 0 bases short and J 2 bases short, with 8 bases between. Germline V CDR1 and CDR2: SGHVS, FNYEAQ. CDR3 DNA sequence: TGTGCCAGCAGCTTAGCTACAATAGCCTACAATGAGCAGTTCTTC. Amino acids: CASSLATIAYNEQFF. Full variable domain (rest looked up from reference TRBV7-6 and TRBJ2-1): GAGVSQSPRYKVTKRGQDVALRCDPISGHVSLYWYRQALGQGPEFLTYFNYEAQQDKSGLPNDRFSAERPEGSISTLTIQRTEQRDSAMYRCASSLATIAYNEQFFGPGTRLTVL.

V is TRBV7-6 and J is TRBJ2-1; TRBD1 is a possible D gene (7 bases). Trimming removed 0 bases from V and 4 bases from J, with 13 bases in between. The germline CDR1 and CDR2 sequences are SGHVS and FNYEAQ. The CDR3 covers 16 residues. CDR3 sequence: CASSLAGGTVYNEQFF. The CDR3 DNA reads TGTGCCAGCAGCTTAGCGGGCGGGACAGTTTACAATGAGCAGTTCTTC. The whole variable domain, remainder taken from reference TRBV7-6 and TRBJ2-1, is GAGVSQSPRYKVTKRGQDVALRCDPISGHVSLYWYRQALGQGPEFLTYFNYEAQQDKSGLPNDRFSAERPEGSISTLTIQRTEQRDSAMYRCASSLAGGTVYNEQFFGPGTRLTVL.

The chain is built from TRBV14 and TRBJ2-1; possibly TRBD2 for D (5 bases). CDR3 length: 14 residues. Trimming took off 9 bases at V and 0 bases at J, with 12 bases between the two ends. The germline gives CDR1 SGHDN, CDR2 FVKESK. The CDR3 DNA sequence: TGTGCCAGTCGGAGGAGCGGCTCCTACAATGAGCAGTTCTTC. Amino acids: CASRRSGSYNEQFF.

This clone was observed once. The chain uses TRBV6-5 and TRBJ2-6; TRBD1 might be the D (5 bases). The V gene lost 2 bases and the J gene lost 2 bases, with 10 bases spanning the gap. CDR1 and CDR2 from the germline V gene are MNHEY and SVGAGI. The CDR3 extends over 16 amino acids. The DNA for the CDR3 is TGTGCCAGCAGTTACCCAGGGTCCCCTGGGGCCAACGTCCTGACTTTC. Translated: CASSYPGSPGANVLTF.

In DNA, the CDR3 is TGTGCCAGCAGTCGGGGACAAGAGACCCAGTACTTC. Translating gives CASSRGQETQYF. The chain uses TRBV2 and TRBJ2-5, with TRBD2 as a possible D gene (5 bases). Germline lookup yields CDR1 SNHLY and CDR2 FYNNEI. Trimming left V 5 bases short and J 2 bases short, with 6 bases between. The CDR3 is 12 residues long. Using reference TRBV2 and TRBJ2-5 for the parts outside the CDR3, the full variable domain is EPEVTQTPSHQVTQMGQEVILRCVPISNHLYFYWYRQILGQKVEFLVSFYNNEISEKSEIFDDQFSVERPDGSNFTLKIRSTKLEDSAMYFCASSRGQETQYFGPGTRLLVL.

CDR3 loop: CASSPDSTGELFF. In nucleotides, the CDR3 is TGTGCCAGCTCACCGGACAGCACCGGGGAGCTGTTTTTT. This chain links TRBV18 with TRBJ2-2; D possibly corresponds to TRBD1 (6 bases). The CDR3 is 13 residues long. The germline V and J ends were trimmed by 3 bases and 4 bases, with 6 bases remaining between them. The germline V gene encodes CDR1 KGHSH and CDR2 LQKENI.

This chain joins TRBV19 and TRBJ2-7, with 7 nucleotides matching TRBD1. V lost 6 bases to trimming and J lost 1 base; unmatched junction nucleotides: 6. Germline CDR1 LNHDA, CDR2 SQIVND (reference sequence). This CDR3 comprises 14 residues. DNA of the CDR3: TGTGCCAGTAGCTCGGGACAGCATTCCTACGAGCAGTACTTC. Translated, it gives CASSSGQHSYEQYF.

The gene calls are TRBV5-6 and TRBJ1-5; TRBD1 matches at 7 bases. The J segment lost 0 bases and the V segment lost 4 bases, leaving 16 bases of the junction unmatched. Germline V CDR1 and CDR2: SGHDT, YYEEEE. The CDR3 contains 19 residues. CDR3 DNA sequence: TGTGCCAGCAGCGCACCGGGACAGCGCCTCACCGATAGCAATCAGCCCCAGCATTTT. Translated, it gives CASSAPGQRLTDSNQPQHF.

The chain couples TRBV2 to TRBJ1-3, with D tentatively TRBD1 (5 bases). V lost 4 bases, J lost 0 bases, and 13 bases lay in between. The germline CDR1 and CDR2 sequences are SNHLY and FYNNEI. CDR3 length: 16 amino acids. CDR3 region: CASSAAGHRSGNTIYF. CDR3 DNA: TGTGCCAGCAGTGCCGCCGGACACCGCTCTGGAAACACCATATATTTT.

This chain joins TRBV29-1 and TRBJ2-2, with 9 bases lining up with TRBD1. The CDR3 consists of 13 residues. With V trimmed by 4 bases and J by 6 bases, 3 bases remained unmatched. CDR1 is SQVTM and CDR2 is ANQGSEA in the germline V gene. This CDR3 is CSVVRQGAGELFF. CDR3 sequence (DNA): TGCAGCGTTGTCCGACAGGGGGCCGGGGAGCTGTTTTTT.

The rearrangement uses TRBV7-8 and TRBJ1-1; D remains ambiguous. The V gene's germline CDR1 is SGHVS and CDR2 FQNEAQ. V was pared by 1 base and J by 0 bases, with 9 bases between. The CDR3 extends over 15 amino acids. This CDR3 is CASSLGWNMNTEAFF. In nucleotides, the CDR3 is TGTGCCAGCAGCTTAGGGTGGAACATGAACACTGAAGCTTTCTTT.

This clone was seen once. The rearrangement uses TRBV15 and TRBJ1-2; TRBD1 aligns across 9 bases. The V and J ends lost 1 base and 5 bases, in that order; junction bases with no gene match: 17. Germline V gene lookup returns CDR1 LNHNV and CDR2 YYDKDF (reference sequence). The CDR3 is 19 amino acids. The CDR3 region has the DNA TGTGCCACCAGCAGAGCGAGCGGACAGGGGAAGTGGACGGGTTATGGCTACACCTTC. This translates into CATSRASGQGKWTGYGYTF. The whole variable domain, remainder taken from reference TRBV15 and TRBJ1-2, is DAMVIQNPRYQVTQFGKPVTLSCSQTLNHNVMYWYQQKSSQAPKLLFHYYDKDFNNEADTPDNFQSRRPNTSFCFLDIRSPGLGDTAMYLCATSRASGQGKWTGYGYTFGSGTRLTVV.

The chain employs TRBV7-2 and TRBJ2-5, with 11 positions matching TRBD1. The end of the DNA is better explained by TRBJ2-7, so the J call may be wrong. This CDR3 is built from 15 residues. Germline V CDR1 and CDR2: SGHTA, FQGNSA. The CDR3 nucleotides are TGTGCCAGCAGCCCCCGGGGACAGGGGGGCAACGAGCAGTACTTC. The encoded protein is CASSPRGQGGNEQYF.

V gene TRBV29-1 combines with J gene TRBJ2-2; 7 nucleotides line up with TRBD2. The J segment lost 2 bases and the V segment lost 3 bases, leaving 6 bases of the junction unmatched. The CDR3 has 15 residues. In germline, CDR1 is SQVTM, CDR2 ANQGSEA. This chain's CDR3 is CSVEGVAGNTGELFF. The CDR3 DNA follows: TGCAGCGTTGAGGGGGTAGCGGGTAACACCGGGGAGCTGTTTTTT.